These 10 T cell receptor beta chains were sequenced from one sample in a study of cytomegalovirus exposure and HLA in healthy donors. Sequencing was performed with immunoSEQ multiplex PCR; in TCRdb, only in-frame clones are kept and a portion is missing. The sample lists fewer than 400,000 clones; 88% were seen once. The sample taken for sequencing was PBMCs. The receptors come from a man younger than 45 in good health and CMV-seronegative.

This chain joins TRBV5-1 and TRBJ1-6; unclear D gene. This CDR3 is built from 14 residues. Germline values: CDR1 SGHRS, CDR2 YFSETQ. The V end was cut by 0 bases, the J end by 10 bases, with 11 bases between. The CDR3 reads CASSLDQVRSPLHF. DNA for the CDR3: TGCGCCAGCAGCTTGGACCAGGTCCGGTCACCCCTCCACTTT.

The rearrangement joins TRBV7-9 to TRBJ2-7, with no clear D. This CDR3 is 14 amino acids long. Trimming pared 6 bases from V and 2 bases from J, leaving 14 bases between. Germline loops: CDR1 SEHNR, CDR2 FQNEAQ (reference sequence). This CDR3 reads CASSSPESPYEQYF. DNA of the CDR3: TGTGCCAGCAGTTCGCCCGAAAGCCCCTACGAGCAGTACTTC.

The chain joins TRBV7-2 to TRBJ2-6, with a weak D call TRBD1 (5 bases). V was pared by 0 bases and J by 2 bases, with 14 bases between. From germline, CDR1 is SGHTA and CDR2 FQGNSA. The CDR3 covers 18 residues. This chain's CDR3 is CASSLALYDSAGANVLTF. CDR3 nucleotides: TGTGCCAGCAGCTTAGCCCTGTACGACAGTGCTGGGGCCAACGTCCTGACTTTC.

CDR3 residues: CASSQVFSSPLHF. CDR3 sequence (DNA): TGTGCCAGCAGCCAAGTATTTAGTTCACCCCTCCACTTT. This chain connects TRBV14 to TRBJ1-6; D not certain. This CDR3 has 13 amino acids. Trimming left V 1 base short and J 9 bases short, with 7 bases between. Looked up from germline, CDR1 is SGHDN and CDR2 is FVKESK.

The gene calls are TRBV7-8 and TRBJ1-2; TRBD1 is a possible D gene (6 bases). The V end was cut by 5 bases, the J end by 5 bases, with 18 bases between. The CDR3 consists of 15 residues. The germline gives CDR1 SGHVS, CDR2 FQNEAQ. The CDR3 coding sequence is TGTGCCAGCAGCACGTATCCCAGGGGAATATATGGCTACACCTTC. It yields the protein CASSTYPRGIYGYTF.

This clone has a single count. This chain joins TRBV6-6 and TRBJ1-5, with TRBD1 matching 9 bases. The length of the CDR3 is 15 residues. CDR1 and CDR2 from the germline V gene are MNHNY and SVGAGI (reference sequence). V was clipped by 5 bases and J by 7 bases; unmatched bases: 9. The CDR3 DNA follows: TGTGCCAGCAGTCCACTCGACAGGGGGTCCCAGCCCCAGCATTTT. Its protein is CASSPLDRGSQPQHF.

The chain joins TRBV5-1 to TRBJ1-5; TRBD1 matches at 8 bases. The CDR3 has 18 residues. Germline CDR1 and CDR2: SGHRS and YFSETQ. V lost 4 bases to trimming and J lost 5 bases; unmatched junction nucleotides: 17. The DNA of the CDR3 is TGCGCCAGCAGCCCTCCTCCCGCGGACAGGGACGATGATCAGCCCCAGCATTTT. It is translated as CASSPPPADRDDDQPQHF.

This CDR3 reads CASSPRGRTDTDTQYF. The CDR3 DNA is TGTGCCAGCTCACCCAGGGGGCGCACGGACACAGATACGCAGTATTTT. The chain links TRBV18 to TRBJ2-3; 8 bases are a match to TRBD1. This CDR3 has 16 residues. Trimming at V came to 3 bases and at J to 2 bases, leaving 7 bases not matched to a gene. From germline, CDR1 is KGHSH and CDR2 LQKENI.

The rearrangement joins TRBV6-5 to TRBJ1-2, with D perhaps TRBD1 (5 bases). V lost 8 bases and J lost 2, with 12 bases in between. The CDR3 is 13 residues long. Germline CDR1 MNHEY, CDR2 SVGAGI. The CDR3 loop is CASRTWANYGYTF. The CDR3, as DNA: TGTGCCAGCCGGACATGGGCCAACTATGGCTACACCTTC.

V and J are TRBV11-3 and TRBJ2-1; possible D gene TRBD2, 6 bases. The CDR3 has 17 amino acids. Germline V CDR1 and CDR2: SGHNT, YENEEA. V was pared by 1 base and J by 0 bases, with 13 bases between. The CDR3 spells CASSLVRGGSSYNEQFF. The CDR3 DNA reads as TGTGCCAGCAGCTTAGTCCGTGGGGGGAGCTCCTACAATGAGCAGTTCTTC.